The clone carrying this T cell receptor beta chain was seen many times. Its antigen is undetermined. The sample is drawn from a study of T cells after yellow fever vaccination. General study findings and limits: Some clonotypes, a small share, were shared between CD4 and CD8 compartments. Post-booster samples contained most primary-vaccination clones (more than 95% CD4, about 90% CD8). Faster peaking, at day 5 versus 15, marked a secondary response that was weaker.

5'RACE template switching produced TCR cDNA carrying a universal primer site and UMIs. TCRdb passed the 5' RACE reads through MiXCR, listing each CDR3 protein once. The sample lists fewer than 450,000 distinct CDR3 sequences; around 10% were seen once. The CDR3 contains 14 residues. V lost 5 bases and J lost 0, with 10 bases in between. In germline, CDR1 is SGHTA, CDR2 FQGTGA. The starting material was PBMCs, obtained on the day of the first yellow fever vaccination. The chain employs TRBV7-3 and TRBJ1-1; D is unclear. This receptor was taken from a man aged 18 to 29 who received the YFV17D yellow fever vaccine. In DNA form, the CDR3 reads TGTGCCAGCAGCCCTGGACGGATGAACACTGAAGCTTTCTTT. Its translation is CASSPGRMNTEAFF. Looking up the rest from reference TRBV7-3 and TRBJ1-1 gives the full variable domain: GAGVSQTPSNKVTEKGKYVELRCDPISGHTALYWYRQSLGQGPEFLIYFQGTGAADDSGLPNDRFFAVRPEGSVSTLKIQRTERGDSAVYLCASSPGRMNTEAFFGQGTRLTVV.